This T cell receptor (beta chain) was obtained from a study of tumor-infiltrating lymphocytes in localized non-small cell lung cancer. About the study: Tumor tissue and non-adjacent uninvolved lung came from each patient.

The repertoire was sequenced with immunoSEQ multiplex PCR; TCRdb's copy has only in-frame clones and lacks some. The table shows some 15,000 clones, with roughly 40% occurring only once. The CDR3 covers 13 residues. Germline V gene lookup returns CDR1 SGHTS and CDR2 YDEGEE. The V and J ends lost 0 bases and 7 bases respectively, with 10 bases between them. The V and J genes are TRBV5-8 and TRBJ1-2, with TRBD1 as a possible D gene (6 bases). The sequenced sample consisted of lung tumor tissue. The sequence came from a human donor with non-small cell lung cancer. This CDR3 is CASSLVSGVGYTF. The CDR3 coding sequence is TGTGCCAGCAGCTTGGTCTCAGGGGTTGGCTACACCTTC.